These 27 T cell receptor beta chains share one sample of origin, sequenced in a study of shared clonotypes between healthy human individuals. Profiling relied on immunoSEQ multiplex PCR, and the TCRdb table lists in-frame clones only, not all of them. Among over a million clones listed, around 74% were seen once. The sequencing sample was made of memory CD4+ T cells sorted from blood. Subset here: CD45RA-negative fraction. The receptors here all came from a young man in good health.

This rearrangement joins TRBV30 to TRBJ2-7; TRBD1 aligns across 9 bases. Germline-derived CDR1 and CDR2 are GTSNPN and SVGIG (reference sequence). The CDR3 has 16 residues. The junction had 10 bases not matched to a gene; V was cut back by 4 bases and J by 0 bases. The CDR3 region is CAWNPRGTGSSYEQYF. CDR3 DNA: TGTGCCTGGAACCCAAGGGGGACAGGGAGCTCCTACGAGCAGTACTTC.

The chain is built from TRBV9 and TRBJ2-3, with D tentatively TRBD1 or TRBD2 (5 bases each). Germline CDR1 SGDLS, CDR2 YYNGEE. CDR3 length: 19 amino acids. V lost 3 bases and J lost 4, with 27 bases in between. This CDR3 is CASSATLGRYSRGADTQYF. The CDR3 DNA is TGTGCCAGCAGCGCCACCTTGGGGCGCTACTCGAGGGGCGCAGATACGCAGTATTTT.

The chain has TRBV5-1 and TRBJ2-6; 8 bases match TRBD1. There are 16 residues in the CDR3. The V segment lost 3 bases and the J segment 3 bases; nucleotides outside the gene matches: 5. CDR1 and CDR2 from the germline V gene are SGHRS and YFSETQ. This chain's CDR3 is CASSSGQGGGANVLTF. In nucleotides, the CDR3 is TGCGCCAGCAGCTCAGGACAGGGTGGTGGGGCCAACGTCCTGACTTTC.

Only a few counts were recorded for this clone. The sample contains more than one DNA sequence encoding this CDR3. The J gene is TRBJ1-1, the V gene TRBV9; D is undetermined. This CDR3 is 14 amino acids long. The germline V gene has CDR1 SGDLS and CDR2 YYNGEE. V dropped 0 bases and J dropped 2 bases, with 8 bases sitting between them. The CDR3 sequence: CASSVGTVNTEAFF. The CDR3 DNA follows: TGTGCCAGCAGCGTAGGTACGGTAAACACTGAAGCTTTCTTT.

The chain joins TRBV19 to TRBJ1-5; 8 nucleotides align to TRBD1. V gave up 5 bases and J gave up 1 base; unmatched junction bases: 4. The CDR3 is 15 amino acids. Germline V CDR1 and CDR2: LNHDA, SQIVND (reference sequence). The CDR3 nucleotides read TGTGCCAGTAGTCCAGGGGGCGCGAGCAATCAGCCCCAGCATTTT. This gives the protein CASSPGGASNQPQHF.

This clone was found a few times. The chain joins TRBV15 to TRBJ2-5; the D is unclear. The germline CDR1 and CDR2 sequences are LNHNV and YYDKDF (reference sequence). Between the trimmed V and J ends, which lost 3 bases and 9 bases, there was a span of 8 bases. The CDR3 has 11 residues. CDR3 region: CATSSSTAQYF. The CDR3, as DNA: TGTGCCACCAGCAGTAGCACGGCCCAGTACTTC.

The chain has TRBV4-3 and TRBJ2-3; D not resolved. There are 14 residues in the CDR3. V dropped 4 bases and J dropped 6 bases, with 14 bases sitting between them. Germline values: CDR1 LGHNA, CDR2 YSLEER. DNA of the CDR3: TGCGCCAGCAGCCGCACGCGACTCTCGGATACGCAGTATTTT. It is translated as CASSRTRLSDTQYF.

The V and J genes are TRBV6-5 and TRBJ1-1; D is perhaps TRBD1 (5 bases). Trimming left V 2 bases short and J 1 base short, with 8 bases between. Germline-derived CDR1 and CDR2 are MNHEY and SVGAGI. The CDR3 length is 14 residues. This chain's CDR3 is CASSYTTGNTEAFF. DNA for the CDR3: TGTGCCAGCAGTTACACCACAGGGAACACTGAAGCTTTCTTT.

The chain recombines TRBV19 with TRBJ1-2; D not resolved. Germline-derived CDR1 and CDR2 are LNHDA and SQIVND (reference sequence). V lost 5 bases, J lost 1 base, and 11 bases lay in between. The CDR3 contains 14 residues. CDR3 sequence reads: CASSATLLNYGYTF. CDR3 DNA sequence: TGTGCCAGTAGTGCAACTCTTCTTAACTATGGCTACACCTTC.

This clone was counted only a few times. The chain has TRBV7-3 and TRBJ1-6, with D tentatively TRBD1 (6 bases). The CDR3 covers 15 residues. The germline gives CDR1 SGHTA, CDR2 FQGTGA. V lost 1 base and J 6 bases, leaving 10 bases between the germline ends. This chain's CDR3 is CASSLRPGANSPLHF. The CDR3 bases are TGTGCCAGCAGCTTAAGGCCGGGGGCTAATTCACCCCTCCACTTT.

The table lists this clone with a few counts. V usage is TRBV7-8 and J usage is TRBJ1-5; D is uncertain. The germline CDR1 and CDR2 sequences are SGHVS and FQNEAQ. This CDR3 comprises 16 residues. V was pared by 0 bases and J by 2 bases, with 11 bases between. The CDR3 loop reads CASSLAATQGNQPQHF. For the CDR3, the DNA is TGTGCCAGCAGCTTAGCTGCGACGCAAGGCAATCAGCCCCAGCATTTT.

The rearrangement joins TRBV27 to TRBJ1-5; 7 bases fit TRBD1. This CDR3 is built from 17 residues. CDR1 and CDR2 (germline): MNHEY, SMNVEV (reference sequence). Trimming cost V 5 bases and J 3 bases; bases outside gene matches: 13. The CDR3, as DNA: TGTGCCAGCAGTCCCAACCTCGGACAGGCTGTCAATCAGCCCCAGCATTTT. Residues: CASSPNLGQAVNQPQHF.

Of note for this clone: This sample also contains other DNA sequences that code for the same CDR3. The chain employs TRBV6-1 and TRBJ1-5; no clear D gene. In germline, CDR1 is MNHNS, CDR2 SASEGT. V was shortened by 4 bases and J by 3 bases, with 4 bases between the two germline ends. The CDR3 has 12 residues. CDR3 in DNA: TGTGCCAGCAGTGGCCCCAATCAGCCCCAGCATTTT. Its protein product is CASSGPNQPQHF.

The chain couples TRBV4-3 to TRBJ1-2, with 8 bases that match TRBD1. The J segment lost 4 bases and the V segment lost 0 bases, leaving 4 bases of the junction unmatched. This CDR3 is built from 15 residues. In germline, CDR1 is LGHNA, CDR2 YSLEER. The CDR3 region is CASSQDDGQGYGYTF. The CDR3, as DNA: TGCGCCAGCAGCCAAGATGACGGACAGGGCTATGGCTACACCTTC.

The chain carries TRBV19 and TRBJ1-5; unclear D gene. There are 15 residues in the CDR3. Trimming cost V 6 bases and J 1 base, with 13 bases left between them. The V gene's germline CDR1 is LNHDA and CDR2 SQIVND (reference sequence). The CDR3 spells CASSPIPRSNQPQHF. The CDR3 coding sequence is TGTGCCAGTAGCCCGATCCCTAGGAGCAATCAGCCCCAGCATTTT.

The CDR3 region has the DNA TGTGCCAGCTCACCGTGGGGACAGGAAAGTGTAGCTTTCTTT. It codes for CASSPWGQESVAFF. V usage is TRBV18 and J usage is TRBJ1-1, with 8 nucleotides matching TRBD1. CDR1 is KGHSH and CDR2 is LQKENI in the germline V gene. The CDR3 contains 14 residues. Trimming at V came to 3 bases and at J to 10 bases, leaving 10 bases not matched to a gene.

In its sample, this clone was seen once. This chain's CDR3 is CASSQDRGQMGAFF. CDR3 coding DNA: TGTGCCAGCAGCCAGGACAGGGGGCAGATGGGGGCTTTCTTT. V is TRBV2 and J is TRBJ1-1, with 11 bases lining up with TRBD1. V shed 6 bases, J shed 11 bases, and the junction held 11 bases outside the gene matches. This CDR3 has 14 residues. Germline V gene sequence: CDR1 SNHLY, CDR2 FYNNEI.

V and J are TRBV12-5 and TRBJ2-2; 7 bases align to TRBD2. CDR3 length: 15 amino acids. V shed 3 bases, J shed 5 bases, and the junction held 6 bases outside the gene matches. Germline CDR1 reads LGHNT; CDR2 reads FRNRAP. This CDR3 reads CASGLRASGTGELFF. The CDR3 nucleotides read TGTGCTAGTGGTTTAAGGGCTAGCGGAACCGGGGAGCTGTTTTTT.

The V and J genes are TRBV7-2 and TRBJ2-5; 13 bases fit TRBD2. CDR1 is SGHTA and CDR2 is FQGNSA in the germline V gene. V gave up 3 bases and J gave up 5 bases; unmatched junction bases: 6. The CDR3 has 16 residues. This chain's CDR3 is CASSLRTSGSRETQYF. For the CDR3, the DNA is TGTGCCAGCAGCTTGCGGACTAGCGGGAGTAGGGAGACCCAGTACTTC.

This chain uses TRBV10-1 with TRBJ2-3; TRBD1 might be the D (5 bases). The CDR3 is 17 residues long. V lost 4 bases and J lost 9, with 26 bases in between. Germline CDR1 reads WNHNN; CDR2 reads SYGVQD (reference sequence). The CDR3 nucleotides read TGCGCCAGCAGTGCCCCGAGACAGTCCGGTAGGTACGACACGCAGTATTTT. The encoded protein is CASSAPRQSGRYDTQYF.

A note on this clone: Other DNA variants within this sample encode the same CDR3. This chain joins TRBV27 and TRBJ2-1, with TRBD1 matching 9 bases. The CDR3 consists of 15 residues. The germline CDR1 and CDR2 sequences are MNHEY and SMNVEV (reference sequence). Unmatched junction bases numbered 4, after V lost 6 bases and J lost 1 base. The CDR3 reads CASRSGQGSYNEQFF. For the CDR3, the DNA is TGTGCCAGCAGGTCGGGACAGGGATCCTACAATGAGCAGTTCTTC.

CDR3 in DNA: TGCGCCATTCCCCGGGGGGTGCTCACAGATACGCAGTATTTT. Translated, it gives CAIPRGVLTDTQYF. The V call is TRBV10-1, the J call TRBJ2-3; 7 positions match TRBD2. V lost 10 bases to trimming and J lost 2 bases; unmatched junction nucleotides: 9. Looked up from germline, CDR1 is WNHNN and CDR2 is SYGVQD (reference sequence). CDR3 length: 14 residues.

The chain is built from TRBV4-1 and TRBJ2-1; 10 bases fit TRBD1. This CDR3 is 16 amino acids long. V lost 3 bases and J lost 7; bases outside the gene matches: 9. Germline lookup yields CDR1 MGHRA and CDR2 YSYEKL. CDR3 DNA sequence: TGCGCCAGCAGCCACTTGACAGGGGGCATCGTGAATGAGCAGTTCTTC. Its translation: CASSHLTGGIVNEQFF.

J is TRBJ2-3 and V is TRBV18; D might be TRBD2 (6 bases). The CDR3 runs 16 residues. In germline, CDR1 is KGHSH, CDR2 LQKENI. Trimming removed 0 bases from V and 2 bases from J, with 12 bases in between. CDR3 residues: CASSPPGGQHTDTQYF. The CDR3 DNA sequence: TGTGCCAGCTCACCACCAGGAGGGCAGCACACAGATACGCAGTATTTT.

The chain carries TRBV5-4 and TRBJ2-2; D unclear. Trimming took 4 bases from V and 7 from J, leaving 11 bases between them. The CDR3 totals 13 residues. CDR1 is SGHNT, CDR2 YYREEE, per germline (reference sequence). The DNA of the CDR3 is TGTGCCAGCAGCCCGGACCAACTCGGGGAGCTGTTTTTT. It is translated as CASSPDQLGELFF. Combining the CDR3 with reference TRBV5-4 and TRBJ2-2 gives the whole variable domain ETGVTQSPTHLIKTRGQQVTLRCSSQSGHNTVSWYQQALGQGPQFIFQYYREEENGRGNFPPRFSGLQFPNYSSELNVNALELDDSALYLCASSPDQLGELFFGEGSRLTVL.

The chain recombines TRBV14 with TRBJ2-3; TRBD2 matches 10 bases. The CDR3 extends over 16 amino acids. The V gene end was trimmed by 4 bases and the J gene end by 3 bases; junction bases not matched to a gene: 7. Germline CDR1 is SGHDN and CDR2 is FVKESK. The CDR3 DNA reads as TGTGCCAGCAGCCTCTTAGCGGGAGGTTTTACAGATACGCAGTATTTT. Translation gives CASSLLAGGFTDTQYF. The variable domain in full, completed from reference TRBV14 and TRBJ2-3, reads EAGVTQFPSHSVIEKGQTVTLRCDPISGHDNLYWYRRVMGKEIKFLLHFVKESKQDESGMPNNRFLAERTGGTYSTLKVQPAELEDSGVYFCASSLLAGGFTDTQYFGPGTRLTVL.

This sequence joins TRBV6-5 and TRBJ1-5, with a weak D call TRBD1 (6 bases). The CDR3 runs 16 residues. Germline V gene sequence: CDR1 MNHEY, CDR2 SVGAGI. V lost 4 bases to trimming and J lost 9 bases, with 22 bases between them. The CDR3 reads CASSSTSGASGRPQHF. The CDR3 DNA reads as TGTGCCAGCAGTTCAACCTCAGGGGCCTCGGGACGGCCCCAGCATTTT.